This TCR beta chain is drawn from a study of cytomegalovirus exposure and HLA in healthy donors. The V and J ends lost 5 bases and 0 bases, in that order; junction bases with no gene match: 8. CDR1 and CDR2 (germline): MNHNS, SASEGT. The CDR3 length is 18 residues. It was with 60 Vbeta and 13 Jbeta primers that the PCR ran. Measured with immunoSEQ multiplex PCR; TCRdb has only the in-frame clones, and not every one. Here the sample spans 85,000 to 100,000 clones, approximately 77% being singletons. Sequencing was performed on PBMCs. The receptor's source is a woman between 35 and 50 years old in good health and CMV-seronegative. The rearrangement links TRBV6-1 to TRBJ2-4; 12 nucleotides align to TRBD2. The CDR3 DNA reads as TGTGCCAGCAGTCAAGAACGGACTAGCGGGGTAGCCAAAAACATTCAGTACTTC. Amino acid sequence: CASSQERTSGVAKNIQYF.